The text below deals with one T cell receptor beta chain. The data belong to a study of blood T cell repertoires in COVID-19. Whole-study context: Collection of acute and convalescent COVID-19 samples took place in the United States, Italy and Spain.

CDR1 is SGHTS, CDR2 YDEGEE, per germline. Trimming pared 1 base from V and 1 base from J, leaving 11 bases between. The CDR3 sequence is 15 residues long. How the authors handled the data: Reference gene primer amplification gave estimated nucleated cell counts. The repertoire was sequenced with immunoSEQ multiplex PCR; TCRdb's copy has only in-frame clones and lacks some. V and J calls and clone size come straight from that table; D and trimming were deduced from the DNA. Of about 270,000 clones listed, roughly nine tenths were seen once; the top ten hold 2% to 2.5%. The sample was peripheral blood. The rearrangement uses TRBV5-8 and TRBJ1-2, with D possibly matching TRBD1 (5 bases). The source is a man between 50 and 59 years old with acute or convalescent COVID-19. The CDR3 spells CASSLLQADNYGYTF. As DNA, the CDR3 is TGTGCCAGCAGCTTGCTACAGGCTGATAACTATGGCTACACCTTC. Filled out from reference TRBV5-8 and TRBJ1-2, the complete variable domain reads EAGVTQSPTHLIKTRGQQATLRCSPISGHTSVYWYQQALGLGLQFLLWYDEGEERNRGNFPPRFSGRQFPNYSSELNVNALELEDSALYLCASSLLQADNYGYTFGSGTRLTVV.